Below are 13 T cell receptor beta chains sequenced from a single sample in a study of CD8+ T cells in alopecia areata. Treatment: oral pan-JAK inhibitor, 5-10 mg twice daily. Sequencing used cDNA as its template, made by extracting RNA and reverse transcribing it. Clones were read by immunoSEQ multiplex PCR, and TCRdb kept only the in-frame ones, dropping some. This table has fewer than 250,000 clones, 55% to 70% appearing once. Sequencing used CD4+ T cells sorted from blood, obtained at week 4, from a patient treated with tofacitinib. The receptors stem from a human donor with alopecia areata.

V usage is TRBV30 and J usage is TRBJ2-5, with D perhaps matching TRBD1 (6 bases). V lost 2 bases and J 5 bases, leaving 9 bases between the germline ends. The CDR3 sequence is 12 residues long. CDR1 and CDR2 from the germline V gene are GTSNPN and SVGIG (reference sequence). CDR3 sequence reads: CAWSHQGETQYF. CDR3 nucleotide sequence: TGTGCCTGGAGTCACCAGGGGGAGACCCAGTACTTC.

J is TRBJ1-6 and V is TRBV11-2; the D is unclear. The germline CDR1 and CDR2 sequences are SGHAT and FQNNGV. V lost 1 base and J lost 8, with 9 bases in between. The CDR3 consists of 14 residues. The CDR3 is CASSLVPSHSPLHF. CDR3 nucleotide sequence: TGTGCCAGCAGCTTAGTTCCCAGTCATTCACCCCTCCACTTT.

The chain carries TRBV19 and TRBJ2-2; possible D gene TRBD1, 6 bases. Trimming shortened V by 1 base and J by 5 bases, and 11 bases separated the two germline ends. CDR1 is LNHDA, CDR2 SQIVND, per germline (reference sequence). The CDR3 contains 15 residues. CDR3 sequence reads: CASSIGQAVTGELFF. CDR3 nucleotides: TGTGCCAGTAGTATAGGACAGGCCGTAACCGGGGAGCTGTTTTTT.

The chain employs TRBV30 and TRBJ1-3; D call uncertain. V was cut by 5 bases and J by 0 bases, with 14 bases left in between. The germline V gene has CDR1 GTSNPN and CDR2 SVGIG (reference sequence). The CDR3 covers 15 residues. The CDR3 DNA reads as TGTGCCTGGGGTCCGGGAGAAAACTCTGGAAACACCATATATTTT. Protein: CAWGPGENSGNTIYF.

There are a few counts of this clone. The CDR3 DNA reads TGTGCCAGCAGCTCTGGGGGCAGAAAGAGGAATTCACCCCTCCACTTT. Protein: CASSSGGRKRNSPLHF. This chain joins TRBV5-6 and TRBJ1-6, with D maybe TRBD1 (6 bases). Germline assignment: CDR1 SGHDT and CDR2 YYEEEE. The CDR3 has 16 residues. V was pared by 3 bases and J by 7 bases, with 17 bases between.

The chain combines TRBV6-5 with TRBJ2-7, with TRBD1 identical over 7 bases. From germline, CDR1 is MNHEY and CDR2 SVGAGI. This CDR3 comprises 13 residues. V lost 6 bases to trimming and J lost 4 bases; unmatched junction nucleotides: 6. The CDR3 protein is CASSRGGSYEQYF. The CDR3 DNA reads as TGTGCCAGCAGCCGAGGGGGCTCTTACGAGCAGTACTTC.

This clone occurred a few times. The CDR3 DNA is TGTGCCAGCAGCAAAATTACTGAAGCTTTCTTT. As protein: CASSKITEAFF. V gene TRBV21-1 combines with J gene TRBJ1-1. TRBV21-1 is shown as a pseudogene. CDR3 length: 11 amino acids.

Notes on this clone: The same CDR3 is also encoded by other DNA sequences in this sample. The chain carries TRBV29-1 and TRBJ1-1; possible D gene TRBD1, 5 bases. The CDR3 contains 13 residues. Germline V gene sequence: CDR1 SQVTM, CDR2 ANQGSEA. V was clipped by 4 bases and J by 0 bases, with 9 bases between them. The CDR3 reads CSVVGAMNTEAFF. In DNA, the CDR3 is TGCAGCGTTGTCGGGGCGATGAACACTGAAGCTTTCTTT.

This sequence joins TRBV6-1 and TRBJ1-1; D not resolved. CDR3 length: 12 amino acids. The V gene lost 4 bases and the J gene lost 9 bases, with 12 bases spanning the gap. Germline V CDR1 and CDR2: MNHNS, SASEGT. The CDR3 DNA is TGTGCCAGCAGTGCGGATAGTTCAAAAGCTTTCTTT. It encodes CASSADSSKAFF.

The CDR3: CASSLEAGFDEQYF. The CDR3 DNA sequence: TGCGCCAGCAGCTTGGAGGCGGGATTCGACGAGCAGTACTTC. V gene TRBV5-1 combines with J gene TRBJ2-7; D possibly corresponds to TRBD2 (6 bases). The CDR3 runs 14 residues. The ends were cut back, 0 bases at V and 5 bases at J, with 12 bases in the middle. Germline V gene data show CDR1 as SGHRS and CDR2 as YFSETQ.

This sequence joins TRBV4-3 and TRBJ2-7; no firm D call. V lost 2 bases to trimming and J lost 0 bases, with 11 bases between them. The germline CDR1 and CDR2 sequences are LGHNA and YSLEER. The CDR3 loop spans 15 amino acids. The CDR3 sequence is CASSQWNRFSYEQYF. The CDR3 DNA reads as TGCGCCAGCAGCCAATGGAATAGGTTCTCCTACGAGCAGTACTTC.

CDR3 coding DNA: TGTGCCAGCAGCTCCAGGGGAGGCAACATTCAGTACTTC. Protein: CASSSRGGNIQYF. The chain uses TRBV7-9 and TRBJ2-4; possibly TRBD1 or TRBD2 for D (6 bases each). The germline V gene has CDR1 SEHNR and CDR2 FQNEAQ (reference sequence). The V end was cut by 4 bases, the J end by 7 bases, with 11 bases between. The CDR3 totals 13 residues.

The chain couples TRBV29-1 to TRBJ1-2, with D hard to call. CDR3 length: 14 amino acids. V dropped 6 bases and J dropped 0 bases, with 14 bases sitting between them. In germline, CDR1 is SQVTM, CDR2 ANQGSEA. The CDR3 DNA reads TGCAGCGTGGACGCGATGGGATCTAACTATGGCTACACCTTC. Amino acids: CSVDAMGSNYGYTF.